This paragraph reports one T cell receptor beta chain. Its antigen is undetermined. Primers for the PCR totalled 60 Vbeta and 13 Jbeta. Method: immunoSEQ multiplex PCR; TCRdb's copy keeps in-frame clones and lacks some. This table holds 150,000 to 200,000 clones, about 80% found once. Germline assignment: CDR1 SGHTA and CDR2 FQGNSA. The germline V and J ends were trimmed by 5 bases and 5 bases, with 10 bases remaining between them. The CDR3 covers 13 residues. The data were obtained in a study of cytomegalovirus exposure and HLA in healthy donors. Study-wide findings and caveats: A prior analysis recorded that most TCR beta V segments were productive about 87% or about 30% of the time. Reports credit the classifier with highly specific, highly sensitive diagnosis of cytomegalovirus status.

Sequenced: PBMCs. This receptor was identified in a woman aged 40 to 55 in good health and CMV-seronegative. The chain recombines TRBV7-2 with TRBJ2-1, with D possibly TRBD2 on 6 matching bases. CDR3 coding DNA: TGTGCCAGCAGCCGGGACTGGGACAATGAGCAGTTCTTC. It codes for CASSRDWDNEQFF. The variable domain in full, completed from reference TRBV7-2 and TRBJ2-1, reads GAGVSQSPSNKVTEKGKDVELRCDPISGHTALYWYRQSLGQGLEFLIYFQGNSAPDKSGLPSDRFSAERTGGSVSTLTIQRTQQEDSAVYLCASSRDWDNEQFFGPGTRLTVL.